One and the same sample provided the 5 T cell receptor beta chains below, sequenced in a study of T-cell reconstitution after alpha-beta-depleted transplantation in children. It was with unique molecular identifiers that the TCRbeta library was prepared. TCRdb used MiXCR to reprocess the PCR reads, holding one entry per CDR3 protein. The table has nearly 9,500 distinct CDR3 sequences, around 13% seen once. Sequencing used PBMCs, mostly from graft donor cells, obtained 60 days after TCRalphabeta/CD19-depleted stem cell transplant. Receptor source: a male patient between 10 and 17 years old who had a stem cell transplant for acute lymphoblastic leukemia, so the T cells may come from the graft donor.

There are a few counts of this clonotype. V is TRBV29-1 and J is TRBJ1-2; D call uncertain. The germline V gene has CDR1 SQVTM and CDR2 ANQGSEA. This CDR3 comprises 12 residues. V was clipped by 0 bases and J by 6 bases, with 8 bases between them. DNA of the CDR3: TGCAGCGTTGAAGAGTTTCGAGATGGCTACACCTTC. Protein sequence: CSVEEFRDGYTF. The full variable domain, with the rest looked up from reference TRBV29-1 and TRBJ1-2, is SAVISQKPSRDICQRGTSLTIQCQVDSQVTMMFWYRQQPGQSLTLIATANQGSEATYESGFVIDKFPISRPNLTFSTLTVSNMSPEDSSIYLCSVEEFRDGYTFGSGTRLTVV.

This clonotype came up many times. This chain uses TRBV4-1 with TRBJ1-4; no firm D call. There are 15 residues in the CDR3. V gave up 8 bases and J gave up 3 bases, with 16 bases separating them. Germline V gene lookup returns CDR1 MGHRA and CDR2 YSYEKL. The CDR3 bases are TGCGCCAGCTATGCGTCAGGAGGCCCTAATGAAAAACTGTTTTTT. This gives the protein CASYASGGPNEKLFF.

This clonotype was picked up a small number of times. The chain combines TRBV24-1 with TRBJ1-1; TRBD1 agrees at 7 bases. Trimming took 6 bases from V and 1 from J; bases not matched to a gene: 19. The CDR3 has 19 amino acids. Germline CDR1 is KGHDR and CDR2 is SFDVKD. CDR3 protein: CATSRGYTQGTATNTEAFF. The CDR3 coding sequence is TGTGCCACCAGTCGGGGTTACACCCAAGGGACAGCAACGAACACTGAAGCTTTCTTT.

Ten or more counts support this clonotype. The CDR3 DNA follows: TGTGCCAGCAGCATTACAGGGACAGATACGCAGTATTTT. Translated: CASSITGTDTQYF. The chain has TRBV21-1 and TRBJ2-3; the D call in the table, TRBD1, was not verified against the DNA. TRBV21-1 is classified as a pseudogene. The CDR3 extends over 13 amino acids.

This clonotype came up many times. The chain employs TRBV25-1 and TRBJ2-1; 7 positions agree with TRBD2. CDR1 MGHDK and CDR2 SYGVNS come from the germline V gene. This CDR3 comprises 16 residues. With 1 base clipped from V and 0 bases from J, the junction kept 3 bases outside the gene matches. CDR3 in DNA: TGTGCCAGCAGTGAATGGCGCGGGAGCTCCTACAATGAGCAGTTCTTC. It translates to CASSEWRGSSYNEQFF. The full variable domain, rest sourced from reference TRBV25-1 and TRBJ2-1, is EADIYQTPRYLVIGTGKKITLECSQTMGHDKMYWYQQDPGMELHLIHYSYGVNSTEKGDLSSESTVSRIRTEHFPLTLESARPSHTSQYLCASSEWRGSSYNEQFFGPGTRLTVL.